The rows below give T cell receptor beta chains drawn from one sample of a study of identical twins. MiXCR was run by TCRdb on the 5' RACE reads, yielding one entry per CDR3 protein. This sample has about 240,000 distinct CDR3 sequences, with about 11% found just once. The sample consisted of memory T cells sorted from blood. The receptors were sampled from a man over 45 in good health. Both conserved end residues are part of each CDR3. A D gene is named only where the DNA matches it firmly. A row's size may be missing; if present it is once, few, many or a size class.

TGTGCCAGCAGCTTAGGTCCAGGGCCGAGCGGGAGGGCCTACGAGCAGTACTTC,CASSLGPGPSGRAYEQYF,TRBD2,TRBJ2-7,TRBV13,.
TGTGCCAGCAGTCCCCCGCCTGGAAACACCATATATTTT,CASSPPPGNTIYF,.,TRBJ1-3,TRBV12-3/TRBV12-4,many
TGCGCCAGCAGCTCGAGGCTAAGGTGGACGCAGTATTTT,CASSSRLRWTQYF,.,TRBJ2-3,TRBV5-1,many
TGTGCCATCAAGGTGGACCTCGCGAGCACAGATACGCAGTATTTT,CAIKVDLASTDTQYF,.,TRBJ2-3,TRBV10-3,few
TGTGCCAGCAGCTTACAAGCGGGAGCGCGAGAGACCCAGTACTTC,CASSLQAGARETQYF,TRBD2,TRBJ2-5,TRBV7-2,few
TGTGCCTGGAGCCCCGCTAGCGGGGGGGCAGATACGCAGTATTTT,CAWSPASGGADTQYF,TRBD2,TRBJ2-3,TRBV30,few
TGCAGCATCAGGACGAACACTGAAGCTTTCTTT,CSIRTNTEAFF,.,TRBJ1-1,TRBV29-1,.
TGTGCCAGCAGTTATGGCGGACAGGCGTATAATCAGCCCCAGCATTTT,CASSYGGQAYNQPQHF,TRBD1,TRBJ1-5,TRBV6-2/TRBV6-3,many
TGTGCCAGCTCACCTTCGACAGGGGGCGATGGCTACACCTTC,CASSPSTGGDGYTF,TRBD1,TRBJ1-2,TRBV18,.
TGTGCCAGCAGCCAAGATCTTGAGAGGACTAGCGGGGACTACGAGCAGTACTTC,CASSQDLERTSGDYEQYF,TRBD2,TRBJ2-7,TRBV3-1,.
TGCAGTGCTACCCGGGGGCTTGGTTACGAGCAGTACTTC,CSATRGLGYEQYF,.,TRBJ2-7,TRBV20-1,few
TGCGCCAGCAGCTTGGCTCAAACAGGGGGCTCTGGCTACACCTTC,CASSLAQTGGSGYTF,TRBD1,TRBJ1-2,TRBV5-1,.
TGCGCCAGCAACCCGGGACAGGAAAAAAACATTCAGTACTTC,CASNPGQEKNIQYF,TRBD1,TRBJ2-4,TRBV5-1,few
TGCAGTGCTGGAGGGGGTCTAGCCAAAAACATTCAGTACTTC,CSAGGGLAKNIQYF,.,TRBJ2-4,TRBV20-1,many
TGCAGTGCTAGTGAGACCATAAACTCTGAAGCTTTCTTT,CSASETINSEAFF,.,TRBJ1-1,TRBV20-1,many
TGTGCCAGTAGTACAGGACAGGGGGCGGGAGATACGCAGTATTTT,CASSTGQGAGDTQYF,TRBD1,TRBJ2-3,TRBV19,few
TGCGCCAGCAGCTTGACTTACGGCGCCTACGAGCAGTACTTC,CASSLTYGAYEQYF,.,TRBJ2-7,TRBV5-1,few
TGTGCCAGCAGTAAAGGGACAGGGACAGATACGCAGTATTTT,CASSKGTGTDTQYF,TRBD1,TRBJ2-3,TRBV25-1,many
TGTGCCAGCAGCCCCACCCCTAGCGGGGGGCCCAATGAGCAGTTCTTC,CASSPTPSGGPNEQFF,TRBD2,TRBJ2-1,TRBV6-2/TRBV6-3,.
TGCGCCAGCAGCCAAGATGCCAGCGGGAGGCCAGATACGCAGTATTTT,CASSQDASGRPDTQYF,TRBD2,TRBJ2-3,TRBV4-3,few
TGCAGTGCCCCTCCTCAGGGATCAACTAATGAAAAACTGTTTTTT,CSAPPQGSTNEKLFF,.,TRBJ1-4,TRBV20-1,many
TGTGCCAGCTCTACTAGGGACAATGAGCAGTTCTTC,CASSTRDNEQFF,.,TRBJ2-1,TRBV18,.
TGCAGTGCCCCCGAGCGGGGTCGAATTTACGAGCAGTACTTC,CSAPERGRIYEQYF,TRBD2,TRBJ2-7,TRBV20-1,.
TGTGCCAGCAATACCAACCTCGAGCAGTACTTC,CASNTNLEQYF,.,TRBJ2-7,TRBV28,few
TGTGCCAGCAGCCCGGGCCTGGTAACGGGGCAGGGGACCCAGTACTTC,CASSPGLVTGQGTQYF,.,TRBJ2-5,TRBV5-6,.
TGTGCCAGCAGCCCAGGCAGGGAGGCTGGTGGCTACACCTTC,CASSPGREAGGYTF,.,TRBJ1-2,TRBV3-1,.
TGTGCCAGCACGGGCGGGGGGCGCGACGAGCAGTACTTC,CASTGGGRDEQYF,TRBD2,TRBJ2-7,TRBV7-9,.
TGTGCCTGGAGTCGGGGGGGGAGCACAGATACGCAGTATTTT,CAWSRGGSTDTQYF,TRBD2,TRBJ2-3,TRBV30,.
TGTGCCAGCAGTCCCACGGGACAATCCCAAGAGACCCAGTACTTC,CASSPTGQSQETQYF,.,TRBJ2-5,TRBV12-3/TRBV12-4,few
TGTGCCACCAGCAGAGTACGGGAAGGGGGGCCGGAAGCTTTCTTT,CATSRVREGGPEAFF,.,TRBJ1-1,TRBV15,.
TGCAGTGCTACCGGGACCATAGGAGACACAGATACGCAGTATTTT,CSATGTIGDTDTQYF,.,TRBJ2-3,TRBV20-1,.
TGTGCCACCAGCAGGGGGACAGTTCAAGCGACCCAGTACTTC,CATSRGTVQATQYF,TRBD1,TRBJ2-5,TRBV15,.
TGTGCCAGCAGCTTAGGCTGGGGGTCAGCCCGAGCGCACGAGCAGTACTTC,CASSLGWGSARAHEQYF,.,TRBJ2-7,TRBV7-2,.
TGCGCCAGCAGCCAAGATCGAGTAGTACAGGGCTCCTATGGCTACACCTTC,CASSQDRVVQGSYGYTF,.,TRBJ1-2,TRBV4-3,few
TGTGCCAGCAGCCCCCCTCCTGAGCGGGGGGGCACGAGCACAGATACGCAGTATTTT,CASSPPPERGGTSTDTQYF,TRBD2,TRBJ2-3,TRBV11-2,.
TGTGCCAGCAGTTCTCGGGCAAATGGCTACACCTTC,CASSSRANGYTF,.,TRBJ1-2,TRBV28,.
TGTGCCAGCAGCCTGGACCGGCCGAGTAACAATCAGCCCCAGCATTTT,CASSLDRPSNNQPQHF,.,TRBJ1-5,TRBV7-8,.
TGTGCCAGCAGCCAATCCTCCTCCGGGACTAGCAACGAGCAGTACTTC,CASSQSSSGTSNEQYF,TRBD2,TRBJ2-7,TRBV3-1,.
TGTGCCAGCAGCCCCGGGGGGCGCACCTATAATTCACCCCTCCACTTT,CASSPGGRTYNSPLHF,.,TRBJ1-6,TRBV28,.
TGTGCCAGCAGCTTATTCGCGAACACCGGGGAGCTGTTTTTT,CASSLFANTGELFF,.,TRBJ2-2,TRBV11-3,few
TGTGCCAGCAGCGGGGCAGGGGTACTACCTAATTCACCCCTCCACTTT,CASSGAGVLPNSPLHF,.,TRBJ1-6,TRBV7-2,.
TGTGCCAGCAGCTTCGGGACGAACACTGAAGCTTTCTTT,CASSFGTNTEAFF,.,TRBJ1-1,TRBV7-8,.
TGCGCCAGCACCTCGGGAAGGAGGAATCAGCCCCAGCATTTT,CASTSGRRNQPQHF,.,TRBJ1-5,TRBV5-1,few
TGCAGTGCTAGAAGGCTCCGGGGACAGGGCACAGATACGCAGTATTTT,CSARRLRGQGTDTQYF,TRBD1,TRBJ2-3,TRBV20-1,many
TGCAGTGCTAGAGGACACAATGAGCAGTTCTTC,CSARGHNEQFF,.,TRBJ2-1,TRBV20-1,few
TGTGCTAGTGGTGGACTAGCGGAACTGCGCTCCTACAATGAGCAGTTCTTC,CASGGLAELRSYNEQFF,TRBD2,TRBJ2-1,TRBV12-5,few
TGTGCCAGCTCACCACCGTCCGGGCATTATGGCTACACCTTC,CASSPPSGHYGYTF,.,TRBJ1-2,TRBV18,many
TGTGCCAGCAGTCGGACAGGGCTTGGTGAGACTGAAGCTTTCTTT,CASSRTGLGETEAFF,TRBD1,TRBJ1-1,TRBV12-3/TRBV12-4,many
TGTGCCAGCAGTTTAAGGCAGAGTCCCCAGCATTTT,CASSLRQSPQHF,.,TRBJ1-5,TRBV28,many
TGCAGTGCTCCCGCGAACACTGAAGCTTTCTTT,CSAPANTEAFF,.,TRBJ1-1,TRBV20-1,few
TGTGCCAGCAGTTACGCGAGTCGGAAAAACATTCAGTACTTC,CASSYASRKNIQYF,.,TRBJ2-4,TRBV6-5,.
TGTGCCAGCAGTTTAGGCCTGGGCGAGCAGTACTTC,CASSLGLGEQYF,.,TRBJ2-7,TRBV12-3/TRBV12-4,many
TGTGCCAGCACCTACAGGGTGGGTGTTATGGATTCACCCCTCCACTTT,CASTYRVGVMDSPLHF,.,TRBJ1-6,TRBV27,many
TGTGCCAGCAGTTACGAGCTAGCGGGGGAAGATACGCAGTATTTT,CASSYELAGEDTQYF,TRBD2,TRBJ2-3,TRBV6-2/TRBV6-3,.
TGCAGTGCTAGAGTGAAGGGTTTGAACACTGAAGCTTTCTTT,CSARVKGLNTEAFF,.,TRBJ1-1,TRBV20-1,many